The next 27 T cell receptor beta chains were all read from a single sample in a study of blood T cell repertoires in COVID-19. Generated by immunoSEQ multiplex PCR, the TCRdb table keeps only in-frame clones and is missing some. This table has 90,000 to 100,000 clones, roughly 82% appearing once. The sequencing sample was made of peripheral blood. The receptor set was obtained from a man in his 70s with active or convalescent COVID-19.

The chain carries TRBV3-1 (or the pseudogene TRBV3-2) and TRBJ1-6; D unresolved. Germline V lookup: CDR1 LGHDT, CDR2 YNNKEL (reference sequence). Trimming cost V 2 bases and J 4 bases, with 9 bases left between them. The CDR3 length is 15 residues. For the CDR3, the DNA is TGTGCCAGCAGCCAAACAGAAGGATATAATTCACCCCTCCACTTT. This codes for CASSQTEGYNSPLHF.

The CDR3 DNA sequence: TGTGCCAGCAGCTTAGGGTCAGGCGGGGGGGCCAAAGATACGCAGTATTTT. This gives the protein CASSLGSGGGAKDTQYF. The chain is built from TRBV7-9 and TRBJ2-3; TRBD2 matches 9 bases. Losses at the gene ends were 1 base for V and 5 bases for J; bases not matched to a gene: 10. The CDR3 length is 17 residues. In germline, CDR1 is SEHNR, CDR2 FQNEAQ (reference sequence).

The rearrangement joins TRBV29-1 to TRBJ1-6; possible D gene TRBD1, 5 bases. The CDR3 length is 13 residues. The ends were cut back, 3 bases at V and 6 bases at J, with 9 bases in the middle. Germline CDR1 is SQVTM and CDR2 is ANQGSEA. The CDR3 DNA is TGCAGCGTTGAGGAGGGGCCTAATTCACCCCTCCACTTT. Protein product: CSVEEGPNSPLHF.

The chain is built from TRBV4-2 and TRBJ2-2, with TRBD2 matching over 8 bases. Trimming removed 1 base from V and 4 bases from J; junction bases left unmatched: 8. There are 17 residues in the CDR3. Germline V gives CDR1 LGHNA, CDR2 YNFKEQ. In DNA, the CDR3 is TGTGCCAGCAGCCAAGCTCGACTCGGGGGGGCCACCGGGGAGCTGTTTTTT. Translated: CASSQARLGGATGELFF.

V usage is TRBV19 and J usage is TRBJ2-1; 7 bases align to TRBD2. The length of the CDR3 is 16 residues. Germline values: CDR1 LNHDA, CDR2 SQIVND (reference sequence). With V trimmed by 6 bases and J by 6 bases, 14 bases remained unmatched. For the CDR3, the DNA is TGTGCCAGTAGCAATGTGGGGGGGGAAAAGATCAATGAGCAGTTCTTC. Protein: CASSNVGGEKINEQFF.

The genes are TRBV30 and TRBJ1-5; tentatively, D is TRBD1 (6 bases). Germline V lookup: CDR1 GTSNPN, CDR2 SVGIG (reference sequence). V lost 0 bases and J 2 bases, leaving 8 bases between the germline ends. This CDR3 has 14 residues. This CDR3 reads CAWSVSGGNQPQHF. The CDR3 nucleotides are TGTGCCTGGAGTGTATCAGGGGGCAATCAGCCCCAGCATTTT.

For the CDR3, the DNA is TGTGCCACCAGTGAGTCCGGGACTAGCGGTCTGTATACGCAGTATTTT. Protein: CATSESGTSGLYTQYF. This chain uses TRBV24-1 with TRBJ2-3; 11 bases fit TRBD2. The CDR3 runs 16 residues. Germline V gives CDR1 KGHDR, CDR2 SFDVKD. The junction had 9 bases not matched to a gene; V was cut back by 4 bases and J by 7 bases.

The chain is built from TRBV11-2 and TRBJ1-2; D is perhaps TRBD1 (6 bases). Germline V lookup: CDR1 SGHAT, CDR2 FQNNGV. Trimming left V 3 bases short and J 4 bases short, with 18 bases between. The CDR3 consists of 16 residues. The CDR3 is CASSFGSGSGAYGYTF. The CDR3 region has the DNA TGTGCCAGCAGCTTTGGGAGTGGGTCAGGGGCCTATGGCTACACCTTC.

In DNA form, the CDR3 reads TGCAGCGTTGATTTGGCCAGGGGGACTAACTATGGCTACACCTTC. This translates into CSVDLARGTNYGYTF. This sequence joins TRBV29-1 and TRBJ1-2; 7 bases are a match to TRBD1. V trimming: 3 bases; J trimming: 0 bases; junction bases outside the gene matches: 7. This CDR3 contains 15 residues. Germline values: CDR1 SQVTM, CDR2 ANQGSEA.

J is TRBJ2-7 and V is TRBV6-5, with 12 bases aligning to TRBD1. Losses at the gene ends were 6 bases for V and 3 bases for J; bases not matched to a gene: 3. From germline, CDR1 is MNHEY and CDR2 SVGAGI. CDR3 length: 14 residues. CDR3: CASRGQGAIYEQYF. For the CDR3, the DNA is TGTGCCAGCAGGGGACAGGGGGCTATCTACGAGCAGTACTTC.

This chain links TRBV21-1 with TRBJ1-1; the DNA was not compared with TRBD1, the D call given in the table. TRBV21-1 is designated a pseudogene. This CDR3 comprises 15 residues. CDR3 sequence reads: CASTPGQGHNTEAFF. DNA of the CDR3: TGTGCCAGCACCCCCGGACAGGGGCACAACACTGAAGCTTTCTTT.

The chain recombines TRBV5-8 with TRBJ2-5, with 7 bases matching TRBD1. Trimming cost V 4 bases and J 5 bases; bases outside gene matches: 2. This CDR3 spans 12 amino acids. From germline, CDR1 is SGHTS and CDR2 YDEGEE. CDR3 protein: CASSRQGETQYF. The CDR3 DNA reads TGTGCCAGCAGCAGACAGGGTGAGACCCAGTACTTC.

The V call is TRBV18, the J call TRBJ1-1; 7 bases match TRBD1. In germline, CDR1 is KGHSH, CDR2 LQKENI. This CDR3 contains 14 residues. Germline trimming cut 4 bases from V and 1 base from J; bases unmatched to any gene: 3. CDR3 in DNA: TGTGCCAGCTCACAACAGGGGACGAACACTGAAGCTTTCTTT. It specifies CASSQQGTNTEAFF.

V gene TRBV12-3 or TRBV12-4 combines with J gene TRBJ1-1; TRBD1 might be the D (6 bases). The CDR3 spans 13 residues. Trimming removed 9 bases at V and 2 bases at J, with 13 bases between. CDR3 protein: CASMTGPNTEAFF. The CDR3 region has the DNA TGTGCCAGTATGACAGGACCTAACACTGAAGCTTTCTTT.

As concerns this clone: A read error is possible here, since a much larger clone lies one base away. V and J are TRBV4-2 and TRBJ2-5; 11 nucleotides match TRBD2. The CDR3 extends over 17 amino acids. The V gene's germline CDR1 is LGHNA and CDR2 YNFKEQ. This CDR3 reads CASNQEKTSGEQETQYF. CDR3 DNA: TGTGCCAGCAACCAAGAGAAGACTAGCGGGGAACAAGAGACCCAGTACTTC.

J is TRBJ1-5 and V is TRBV10-2; TRBD1 agrees at 10 bases. Germline V gene lookup returns CDR1 WSHSY and CDR2 SAAADI. V lost 5 bases to trimming and J lost 6 bases; unmatched junction nucleotides: 13. This CDR3 contains 17 residues. This chain's CDR3 is CASSPTRTGGSGQPQHF. The CDR3 nucleotides read TGCGCCAGCAGTCCAACCCGGACAGGGGGGAGCGGTCAGCCCCAGCATTTT.

This chain connects TRBV11-3 to TRBJ2-2; TRBD1 is a possible D gene (6 bases). V lost 5 bases and J lost 1, with 20 bases in between. The germline V gene encodes CDR1 SGHNT and CDR2 YENEEA. The CDR3 runs to 18 residues. CDR3 DNA: TGTGCCAGCAGCCAATTGAGCCGGCAGGGGTGGAACACCGGGGAGCTGTTTTTT. Translated, it gives CASSQLSRQGWNTGELFF.

This chain connects TRBV5-5 to TRBJ1-1; 7 nucleotides match TRBD1. V was pared by 4 bases and J by 1 base, with 7 bases of the junction left unmatched. The CDR3 contains 15 residues. Germline V lookup: CDR1 SGHKS, CDR2 YYEKEE (reference sequence). The CDR3 sequence: CASSPTTGRNTEAFF. The DNA of the CDR3 is TGTGCCAGCAGCCCAACGACAGGGAGGAACACTGAAGCTTTCTTT.

The chain uses TRBV15 and TRBJ1-5; tentative D call: TRBD1 (6 bases). The germline V gene encodes CDR1 LNHNV and CDR2 YYDKDF (reference sequence). CDR3 length equals 15 residues. The ends were cut back, 2 bases at V and 5 bases at J, with 13 bases in the middle. The CDR3 loop is CATSRSTGRDQPQHF. In DNA form, the CDR3 reads TGTGCCACCAGCAGATCCACAGGGCGGGATCAGCCCCAGCATTTT.

The V gene is TRBV15, the J gene TRBJ2-3, with D maybe TRBD2 (5 bases). The CDR3 has 15 amino acids. From germline, CDR1 is LNHNV and CDR2 YYDKDF (reference sequence). V lost 0 bases, J lost 0 bases, and 7 bases lay in between. The CDR3 loop is CATSRDPGSTDTQYF. The CDR3 region has the DNA TGTGCCACCAGCAGAGACCCGGGGAGCACAGATACGCAGTATTTT.

The count of this clone is one. V gene TRBV6-5 combines with J gene TRBJ1-2; perhaps TRBD1 as D (6 bases). The CDR3 sequence is 12 residues long. The V end was cut by 6 bases, the J end by 8 bases, with 13 bases between. Germline V gene sequence: CDR1 MNHEY, CDR2 SVGAGI. As DNA, the CDR3 is TGTGCCAGCAGGACAGGCTCTGGGGGCTACACCTTC. This codes for CASRTGSGGYTF.

V is TRBV5-1 and J is TRBJ2-1; TRBD2 agrees at 8 bases. Germline V gene data show CDR1 as SGHRS and CDR2 as YFSETQ. The V and J ends lost 1 base and 9 bases, in that order; junction bases with no gene match: 6. This CDR3 comprises 14 residues. The CDR3 bases are TGCGCCAGCAGCTTGACTAGCGGAGGCGCTGAGCAGTTCTTC. Encoded protein: CASSLTSGGAEQFF. The whole variable domain, filled in from reference TRBV5-1 and TRBJ2-1, reads KAGVTQTPRYLIKTRGQQVTLSCSPISGHRSVSWYQQTPGQGLQFLFEYFSETQRNKGNFPGRFSGRQFSNSRSEMNVSTLELGDSALYLCASSLTSGGAEQFFGPGTRLTVL.

The gene calls are TRBV10-2 and TRBJ2-1; 12 positions match TRBD2. The V segment lost 10 bases and the J segment 0 bases; nucleotides outside the gene matches: 19. Germline CDR1 and CDR2: WSHSY and SAAADI. This CDR3 has 20 residues. The CDR3 loop is CATTSRVLAGGSSSYNEQFF. For the CDR3, the DNA is TGCGCCACCACATCGAGGGTGCTAGCGGGGGGGTCTAGCTCCTACAATGAGCAGTTCTTC.

The J gene is TRBJ2-7, the V gene TRBV15; TRBD1 is a possible D gene (5 bases). Trimming stripped 3 bases from V and 5 bases from J, with 14 bases between. The germline V gene has CDR1 LNHNV and CDR2 YYDKDF (reference sequence). The CDR3 has 14 residues. DNA of the CDR3: TGTGCCACCAGCAGGGACCCAGGGTCACACGAGCAGTACTTC. It translates to CATSRDPGSHEQYF.

This clone was seen only once. One junction end disagrees with the germline gene, perhaps due to a read error. Other DNA variants within this sample encode the same CDR3. The chain joins TRBV27 to TRBJ1-6; D unresolved. This CDR3 spans 14 amino acids. Germline lookup yields CDR1 MNHEY and CDR2 SMNVEV (reference sequence). CDR3 sequence: CASSFVQLNSPLHF. Written as DNA, the CDR3 is TGTGCCAGCAGTTTTGTACAGCTTAATTCACCTCTCCACTTT.

The chain combines TRBV29-1 with TRBJ1-5; D is unclear. The CDR3 contains 14 residues. V was shortened by 4 bases and J by 0 bases, with 10 bases between the two germline ends. Germline V gene sequence: CDR1 SQVTM, CDR2 ANQGSEA. In DNA form, the CDR3 reads TGCAGCGTTGGCGGGTGGAATAGCAATCAGCCCCAGCATTTT. This translates into CSVGGWNSNQPQHF.

This clone has more than one count but fewer than ten. This chain links TRBV7-8 with TRBJ2-2; the match to TRBD2 covers 8 bases. The CDR3 has 15 residues. Per the germline V gene, CDR1 is SGHVS and CDR2 is FQNEAQ. Trimming removed 6 bases from V and 6 bases from J; junction bases left unmatched: 9. CDR3 sequence: CASSPGTRVSGELFF. For the CDR3, the DNA is TGTGCCAGCAGTCCCGGGACTAGGGTCTCCGGGGAGCTGTTTTTT.